This TCR beta chain was recorded in a study of blood T cells in healthy people across ages. Worth noting for this clonotype: Its antigen is not identified.

Combining a sample-barcoded 5' primer with a J-beta primer mix, a second PCR ran for roughly 6 to 12 cycles. TCRdb processed the 5' RACE reads anew with MiXCR; each CDR3 protein has one entry. The data show approximately 780,000 distinct CDR3 sequences, about 26% seen once. Points from the study as a whole: Versus aged donors, long-lived donors had higher diversity and more naive CD4+ cells.

The CDR3 totals 14 residues. From germline, CDR1 is LGHDT and CDR2 YNNKEL (reference sequence). V lost 4 bases to trimming and J lost 5 bases, with 14 bases between them. The same data also went into a second study, on T cells of mothers and their children. This second study says: Donation was provided by three healthy Caucasian mothers along with their six children. RNA that had been extracted went wholly into cDNA synthesis, at around 1.5 ug per 15 ul.

This chain connects TRBV3-1 to TRBJ1-1; D may be TRBD1 (5 bases). Sample: blood. This sequence was found in a boy younger than 18 in good health. CDR3 coding DNA: TGTGCCAGCAGCCCACCCGGGACGGAGACTGAAGCTTTCTTT. Protein product: CASSPPGTETEAFF.